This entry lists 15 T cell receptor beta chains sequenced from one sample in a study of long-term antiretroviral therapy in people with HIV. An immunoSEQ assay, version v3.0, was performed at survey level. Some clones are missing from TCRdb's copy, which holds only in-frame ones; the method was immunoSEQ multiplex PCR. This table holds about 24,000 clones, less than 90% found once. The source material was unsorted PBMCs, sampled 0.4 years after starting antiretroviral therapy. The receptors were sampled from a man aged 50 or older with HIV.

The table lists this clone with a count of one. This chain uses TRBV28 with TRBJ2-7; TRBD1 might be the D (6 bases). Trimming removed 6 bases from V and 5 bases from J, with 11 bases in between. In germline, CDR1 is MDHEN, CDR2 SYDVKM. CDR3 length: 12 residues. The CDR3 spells CASRYTGNEQYF. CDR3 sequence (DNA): TGTGCCAGCAGGTATACAGGGAACGAGCAGTACTTC.

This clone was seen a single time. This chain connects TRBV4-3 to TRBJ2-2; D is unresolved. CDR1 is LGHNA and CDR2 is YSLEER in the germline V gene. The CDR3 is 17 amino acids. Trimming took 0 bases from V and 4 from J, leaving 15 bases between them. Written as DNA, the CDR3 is TGCGCCAGCAGCCAAGATCTCAGGCGCGGTGCCACCGGGGAGCTGTTTTTT. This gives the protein CASSQDLRRGATGELFF.

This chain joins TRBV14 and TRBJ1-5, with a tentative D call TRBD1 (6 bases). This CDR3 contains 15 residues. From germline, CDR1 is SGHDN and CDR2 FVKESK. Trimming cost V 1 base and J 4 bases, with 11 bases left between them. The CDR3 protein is CASSQGQGWNQPQHF. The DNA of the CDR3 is TGTGCCAGCAGCCAAGGCCAGGGGTGGAATCAGCCCCAGCATTTT.

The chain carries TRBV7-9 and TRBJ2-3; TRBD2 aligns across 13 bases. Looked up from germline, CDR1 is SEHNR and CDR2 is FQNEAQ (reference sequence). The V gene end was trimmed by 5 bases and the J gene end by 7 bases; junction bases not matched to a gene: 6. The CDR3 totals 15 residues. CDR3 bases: TGTGCCAGCAGCCCACTAGCGGGGGGGTTAAATACGCAGTATTTT. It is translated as CASSPLAGGLNTQYF. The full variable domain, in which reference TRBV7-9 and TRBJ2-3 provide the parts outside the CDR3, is DTGVSQNPRHKITKRGQNVTFRCDPISEHNRLYWYRQTLGQGPEFLTYFQNEAQLEKSRLLSDRFSAERPKGSFSTLEIQRTEQGDSAMYLCASSPLAGGLNTQYFGPGTRLTVL.

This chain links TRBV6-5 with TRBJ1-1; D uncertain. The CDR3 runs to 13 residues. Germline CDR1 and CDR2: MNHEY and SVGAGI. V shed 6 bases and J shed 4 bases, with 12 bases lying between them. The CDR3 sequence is CASSPGGFTEAFF. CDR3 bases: TGTGCCAGCAGCCCCGGAGGGTTCACTGAAGCTTTCTTT.

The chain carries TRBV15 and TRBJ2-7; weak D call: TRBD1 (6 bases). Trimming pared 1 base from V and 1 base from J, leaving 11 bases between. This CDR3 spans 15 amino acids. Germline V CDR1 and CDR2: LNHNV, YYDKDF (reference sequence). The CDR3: CATSRAGDGSYEQYF. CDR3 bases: TGTGCCACCAGCAGAGCAGGGGACGGATCCTACGAGCAGTACTTC.

In nucleotides, the CDR3 is TGTGCCACCACCCCAGGGGGGATTAACTATGGCTACACCTTC. Protein: CATTPGGINYGYTF. The rearrangement links TRBV28 to TRBJ1-2; 7 nucleotides agree with TRBD1. The length of the CDR3 is 14 residues. The junction had 9 bases not matched to a gene; V was cut back by 10 bases and J by 1 base. CDR1 and CDR2 (germline): MDHEN, SYDVKM.

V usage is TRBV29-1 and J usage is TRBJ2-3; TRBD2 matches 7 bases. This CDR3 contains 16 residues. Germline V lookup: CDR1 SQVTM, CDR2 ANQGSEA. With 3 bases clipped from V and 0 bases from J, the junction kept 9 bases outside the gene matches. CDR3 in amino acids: CSVEALASTSTDTQYF. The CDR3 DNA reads TGCAGCGTTGAGGCACTAGCGTCAACTAGCACAGATACGCAGTATTTT.

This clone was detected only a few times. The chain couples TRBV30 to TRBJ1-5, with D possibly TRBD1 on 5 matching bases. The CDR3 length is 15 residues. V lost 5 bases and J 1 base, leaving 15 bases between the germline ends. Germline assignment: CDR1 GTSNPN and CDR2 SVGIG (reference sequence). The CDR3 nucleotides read TGTGCCTGGGACTCAGGGTACTCAAGCAATCAGCCCCAGCATTTT. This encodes CAWDSGYSSNQPQHF.

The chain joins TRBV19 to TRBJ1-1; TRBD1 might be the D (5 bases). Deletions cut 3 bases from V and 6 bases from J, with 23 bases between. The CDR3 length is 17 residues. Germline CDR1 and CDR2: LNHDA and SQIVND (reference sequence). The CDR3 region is CASSMRRSRTGGSEAFF. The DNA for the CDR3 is TGTGCCAGTAGTATGAGAAGGAGCCGAACCGGGGGGTCTGAAGCTTTCTTT.

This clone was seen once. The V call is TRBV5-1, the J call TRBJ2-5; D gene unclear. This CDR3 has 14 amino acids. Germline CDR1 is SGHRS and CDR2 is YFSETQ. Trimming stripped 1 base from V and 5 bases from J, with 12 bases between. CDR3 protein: CASSLQRIWETQYF. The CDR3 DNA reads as TGCGCCAGCAGCTTGCAGAGGATTTGGGAGACCCAGTACTTC.

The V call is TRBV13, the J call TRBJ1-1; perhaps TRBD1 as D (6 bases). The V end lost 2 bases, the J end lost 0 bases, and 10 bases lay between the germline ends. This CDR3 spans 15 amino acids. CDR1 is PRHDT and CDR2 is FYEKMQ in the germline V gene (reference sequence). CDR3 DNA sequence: TGTGCCAGCAGCTTATCGGGACACCTGAACACTGAAGCTTTCTTT. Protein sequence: CASSLSGHLNTEAFF. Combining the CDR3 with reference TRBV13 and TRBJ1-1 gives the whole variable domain AAGVIQSPRHLIKEKRETATLKCYPIPRHDTVYWYQQGPGQDPQFLISFYEKMQSDKGSIPDRFSAQQFSDYHSELNMSSLELGDSALYFCASSLSGHLNTEAFFGQGTRLTVV.

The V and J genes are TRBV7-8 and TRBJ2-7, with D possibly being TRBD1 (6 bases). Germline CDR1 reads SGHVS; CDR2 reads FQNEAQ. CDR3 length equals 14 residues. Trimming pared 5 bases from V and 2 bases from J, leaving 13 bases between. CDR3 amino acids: CASSPIRTAYEQYF. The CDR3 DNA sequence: TGTGCCAGCAGCCCCATCCGGACAGCCTACGAGCAGTACTTC.

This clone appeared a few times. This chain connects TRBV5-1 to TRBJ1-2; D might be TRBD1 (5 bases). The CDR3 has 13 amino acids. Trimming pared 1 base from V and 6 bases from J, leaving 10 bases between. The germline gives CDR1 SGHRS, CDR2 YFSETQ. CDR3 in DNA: TGCGCCAGCAGCTTGACAGGAGCAAATGGCTACACCTTC. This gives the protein CASSLTGANGYTF.

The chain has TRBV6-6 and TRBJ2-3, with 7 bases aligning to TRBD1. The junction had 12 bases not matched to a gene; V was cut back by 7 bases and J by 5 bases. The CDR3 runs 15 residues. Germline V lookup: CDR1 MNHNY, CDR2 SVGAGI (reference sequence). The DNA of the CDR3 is TGTGCCAGCACCCCACCGGGACAGAGAGGAGATACGCAGTATTTT. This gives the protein CASTPPGQRGDTQYF.